This T cell receptor (beta chain) was documented in a study of graft-versus-host responses after intestinal transplantation. Looking at the study overall: Among the recipients, transplants were multivisceral, liver-intestinal, or isolated intestinal. Study outcomes and limitations: Patients with graft-donor T cell macrochimerism had high graft-versus-host to host-versus-graft clonal ratios in allografts. Recipient-marrow GvH clones were detected, some having first appeared in ileum or blood. Early post-transplant HvG declines showed an association with peak circulating GvH clone levels.

Remarks on this clone: Its target is not known.

Produced via immunoSEQ multiplex PCR; TCRdb's table is partial and in-frame only. This sample has roughly 130,000 clones, with 85% to 95% found just once. Germline V gene sequence: CDR1 KGHSH, CDR2 LQKENI. The CDR3 runs to 14 residues. Germline trimming cut 6 bases from V and 2 bases from J; bases unmatched to any gene: 5. The chain is built from TRBV18 and TRBJ2-3; 7 nucleotides agree with TRBD1. The sequencing here drew on unstimulated CD4+ T cells sorted from spleen or lymph node cells, taken before intestinal transplant. This TCR derives from a human donor who received an intestinal transplant. CDR3 DNA sequence: TGTGCCAGCTCCCCGACAGGGATCACAGATACGCAGTATTTT. Protein sequence: CASSPTGITDTQYF.